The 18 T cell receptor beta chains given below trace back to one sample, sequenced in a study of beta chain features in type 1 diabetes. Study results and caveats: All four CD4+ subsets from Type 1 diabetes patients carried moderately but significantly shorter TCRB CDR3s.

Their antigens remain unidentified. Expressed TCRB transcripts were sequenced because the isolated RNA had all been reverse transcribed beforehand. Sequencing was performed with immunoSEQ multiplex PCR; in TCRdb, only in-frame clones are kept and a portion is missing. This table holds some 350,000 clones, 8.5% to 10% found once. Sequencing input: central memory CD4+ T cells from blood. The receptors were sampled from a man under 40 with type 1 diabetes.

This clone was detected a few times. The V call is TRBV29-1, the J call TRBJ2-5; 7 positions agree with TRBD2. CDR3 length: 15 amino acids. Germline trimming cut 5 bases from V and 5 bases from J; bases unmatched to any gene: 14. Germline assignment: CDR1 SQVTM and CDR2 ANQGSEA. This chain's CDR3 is CSVKPPFGRGETQYF. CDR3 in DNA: TGCAGCGTTAAGCCCCCATTCGGGCGGGGGGAGACCCAGTACTTC.

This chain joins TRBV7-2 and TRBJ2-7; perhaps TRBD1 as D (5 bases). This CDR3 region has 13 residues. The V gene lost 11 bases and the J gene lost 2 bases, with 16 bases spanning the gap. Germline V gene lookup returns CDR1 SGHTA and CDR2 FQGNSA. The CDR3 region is CADRGGSAYEQYF. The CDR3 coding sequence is TGTGCCGATAGGGGCGGTTCCGCCTACGAGCAGTACTTC.

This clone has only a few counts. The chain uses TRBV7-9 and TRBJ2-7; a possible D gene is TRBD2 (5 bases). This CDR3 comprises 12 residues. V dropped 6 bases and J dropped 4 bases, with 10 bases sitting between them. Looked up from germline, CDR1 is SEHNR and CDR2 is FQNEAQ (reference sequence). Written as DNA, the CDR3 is TGTGCCAGCAGTCGGGGTCGTTACGAGCAGTACTTC. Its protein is CASSRGRYEQYF.

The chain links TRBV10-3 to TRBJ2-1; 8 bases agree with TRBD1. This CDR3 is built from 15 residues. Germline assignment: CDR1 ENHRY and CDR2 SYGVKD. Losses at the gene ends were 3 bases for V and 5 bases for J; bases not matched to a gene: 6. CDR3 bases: TGTGCCATCAGTGACCTAGACAGGGGAGACAATGAGCAGTTCTTC. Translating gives CAISDLDRGDNEQFF.

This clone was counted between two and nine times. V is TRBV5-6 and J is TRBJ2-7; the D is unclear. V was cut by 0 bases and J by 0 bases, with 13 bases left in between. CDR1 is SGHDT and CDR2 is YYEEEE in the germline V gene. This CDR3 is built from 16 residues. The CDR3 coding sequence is TGTGCCAGCAGCTTGGGATATAGTCCCGGCTCCTACGAGCAGTACTTC. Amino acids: CASSLGYSPGSYEQYF.

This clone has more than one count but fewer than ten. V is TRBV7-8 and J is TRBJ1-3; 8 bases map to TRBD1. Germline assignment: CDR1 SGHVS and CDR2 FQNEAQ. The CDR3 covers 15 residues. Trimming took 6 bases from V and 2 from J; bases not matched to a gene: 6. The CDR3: CASRRDRGAGNTIYF. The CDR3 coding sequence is TGTGCCAGCAGACGTGACAGGGGAGCTGGAAACACCATATATTTT. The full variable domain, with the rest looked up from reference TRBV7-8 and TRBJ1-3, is GAGVSQSPRYKVAKRGQDVALRCDPISGHVSLFWYQQALGQGPEFLTYFQNEAQLDKSGLPSDRFFAERPEGSVSTLKIQRTQQEDSAVYLCASRRDRGAGNTIYFGEGSWLTVV.

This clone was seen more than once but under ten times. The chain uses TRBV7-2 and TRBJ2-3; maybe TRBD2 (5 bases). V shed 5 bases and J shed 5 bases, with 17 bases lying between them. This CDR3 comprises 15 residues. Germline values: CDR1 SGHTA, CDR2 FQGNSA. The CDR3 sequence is CASSPRLGRGDTQYF. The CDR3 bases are TGTGCCAGCAGCCCTCGATTGGGCCGGGGAGATACGCAGTATTTT.

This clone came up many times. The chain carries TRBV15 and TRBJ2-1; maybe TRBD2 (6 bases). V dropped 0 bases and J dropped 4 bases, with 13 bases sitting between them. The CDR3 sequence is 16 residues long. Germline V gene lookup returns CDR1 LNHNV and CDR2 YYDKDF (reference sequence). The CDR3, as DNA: TGTGCCACCAGCAGAGATGGCGGGGCCAAATACAATGAGCAGTTCTTC. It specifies CATSRDGGAKYNEQFF.

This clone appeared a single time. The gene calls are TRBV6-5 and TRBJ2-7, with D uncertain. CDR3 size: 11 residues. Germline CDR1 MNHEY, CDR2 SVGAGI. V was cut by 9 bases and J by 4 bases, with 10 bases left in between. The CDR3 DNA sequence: TGTGCCAGTATTTCGGGTTACGAGCAGTACTTC. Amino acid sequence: CASISGYEQYF.

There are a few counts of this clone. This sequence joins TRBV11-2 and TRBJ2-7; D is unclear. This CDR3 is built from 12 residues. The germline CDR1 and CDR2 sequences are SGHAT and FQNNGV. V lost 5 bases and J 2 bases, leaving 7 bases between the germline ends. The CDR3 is CASSRATYEQYF. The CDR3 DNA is TGTGCCAGCAGCCGCGCGACCTACGAGCAGTACTTC.

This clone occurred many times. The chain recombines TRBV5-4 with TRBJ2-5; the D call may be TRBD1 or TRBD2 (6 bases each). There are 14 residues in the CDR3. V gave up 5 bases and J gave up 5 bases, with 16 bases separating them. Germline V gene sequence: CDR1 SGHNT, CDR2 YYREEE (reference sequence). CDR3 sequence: CASSQQGGVETQYF. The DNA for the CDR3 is TGTGCCAGCAGTCAACAGGGAGGAGTGGAGACCCAGTACTTC.

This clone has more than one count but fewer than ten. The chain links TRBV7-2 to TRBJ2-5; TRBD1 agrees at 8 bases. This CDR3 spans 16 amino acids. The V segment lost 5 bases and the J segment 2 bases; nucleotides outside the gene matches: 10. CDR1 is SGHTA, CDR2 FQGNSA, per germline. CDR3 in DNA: TGTGCCAGCAGCACACAGACTACAGGGGGACAAGAGACCCAGTACTTC. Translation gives CASSTQTTGGQETQYF.

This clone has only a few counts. The CDR3 spells CASSLFGQGVNGYTF. The CDR3 nucleotides read TGTGCCAGCAGTTTATTCGGACAGGGAGTGAATGGCTACACCTTC. The chain recombines TRBV28 with TRBJ1-2, with 8 nucleotides matching TRBD1. The junction had 7 bases not matched to a gene; V was cut back by 1 base and J by 6 bases. CDR3 length: 15 residues. CDR1 is MDHEN and CDR2 is SYDVKM in the germline V gene.

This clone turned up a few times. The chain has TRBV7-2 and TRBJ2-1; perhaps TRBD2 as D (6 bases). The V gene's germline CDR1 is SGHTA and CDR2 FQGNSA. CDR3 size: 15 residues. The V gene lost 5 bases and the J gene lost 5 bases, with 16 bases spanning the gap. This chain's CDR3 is CASSPWLARDNEQFF. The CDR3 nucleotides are TGTGCCAGCAGCCCTTGGCTAGCGAGGGACAATGAGCAGTTCTTC.

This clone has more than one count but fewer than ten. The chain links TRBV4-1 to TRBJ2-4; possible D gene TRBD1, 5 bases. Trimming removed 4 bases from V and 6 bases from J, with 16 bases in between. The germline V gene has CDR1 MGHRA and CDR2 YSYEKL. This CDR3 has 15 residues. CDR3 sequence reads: CASSPQGRESNIQYF. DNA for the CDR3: TGCGCCAGCAGCCCCCAGGGTAGGGAATCAAACATTCAGTACTTC.

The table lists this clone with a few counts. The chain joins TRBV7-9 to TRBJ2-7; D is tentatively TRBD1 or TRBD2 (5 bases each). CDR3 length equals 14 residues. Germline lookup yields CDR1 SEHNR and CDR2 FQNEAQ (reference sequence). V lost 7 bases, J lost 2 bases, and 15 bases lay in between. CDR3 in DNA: TGTGCCAGCACCGGAGGCGCAGGGACCTACGAGCAGTACTTC. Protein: CASTGGAGTYEQYF. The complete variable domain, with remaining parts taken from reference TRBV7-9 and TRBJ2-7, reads DTGVSQNPRHKITKRGQNVTFRCDPISEHNRLYWYRQTLGQGPEFLTYFQNEAQLEKSRLLSDRFSAERPKGSFSTLEIQRTEQGDSAMYLCASTGGAGTYEQYFGPGTRLTVT.

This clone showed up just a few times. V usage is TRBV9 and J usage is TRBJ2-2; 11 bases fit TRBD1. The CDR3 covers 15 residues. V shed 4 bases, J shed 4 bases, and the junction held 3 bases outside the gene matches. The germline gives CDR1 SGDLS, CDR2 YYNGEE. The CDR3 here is CASSQDRGRTGELFF. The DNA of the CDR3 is TGTGCCAGCAGCCAGGACAGGGGGCGCACCGGGGAGCTGTTTTTT.

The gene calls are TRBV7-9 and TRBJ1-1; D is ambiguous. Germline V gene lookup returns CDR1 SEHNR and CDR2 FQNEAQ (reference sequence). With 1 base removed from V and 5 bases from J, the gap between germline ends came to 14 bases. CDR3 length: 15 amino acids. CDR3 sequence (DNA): TGTGCCAGCAGCTTAGAATTGGGGTTTAAGACTGAAGCTTTCTTT. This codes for CASSLELGFKTEAFF.